This T cell receptor beta chain was retrieved from a study of T cells expressing NK-cell markers. Turning to the study itself: It was sorted CD3+CD56-NKG2C+, CD3+CD56+NKG2C- and CD3+CD56+NKG2C+ T cells that provided the TCR beta repertoires. Seven HCMV-seropositive donors and one seronegative donor made up the eight sequenced donors. Overall study findings and caveats: Roughly 1.0-7.0% of CD8+ T cells in six or seven donors belonged to dominant NKG2C+ clonotypes.

Of note for this clonotype: Its antigen is not identified.

There are 13 residues in the CDR3. In germline, CDR1 is KGHSH, CDR2 LQKENI. Scientists made TCR beta cDNA using 5'RACE template switching with UMIs. TCRdb reprocessed the 5' RACE reads, with one entry per CDR3 protein and no DNA. In total, the table holds hundreds of thousands of distinct CDR3 sequences. This chain connects TRBV18 to TRBJ2-5; as DNA is missing, the TRBD1 call by TCRdb cannot be tested. What was sequenced was blood T cells: a sorted CD56 or NKG2C T cell subset, CD4+ or CD8+ T cells, or bulk PBMC T cells (not recorded which). The TCR originated in a woman aged 18 to 75 in good health. This CDR3 is CASIPTAQETQYF.